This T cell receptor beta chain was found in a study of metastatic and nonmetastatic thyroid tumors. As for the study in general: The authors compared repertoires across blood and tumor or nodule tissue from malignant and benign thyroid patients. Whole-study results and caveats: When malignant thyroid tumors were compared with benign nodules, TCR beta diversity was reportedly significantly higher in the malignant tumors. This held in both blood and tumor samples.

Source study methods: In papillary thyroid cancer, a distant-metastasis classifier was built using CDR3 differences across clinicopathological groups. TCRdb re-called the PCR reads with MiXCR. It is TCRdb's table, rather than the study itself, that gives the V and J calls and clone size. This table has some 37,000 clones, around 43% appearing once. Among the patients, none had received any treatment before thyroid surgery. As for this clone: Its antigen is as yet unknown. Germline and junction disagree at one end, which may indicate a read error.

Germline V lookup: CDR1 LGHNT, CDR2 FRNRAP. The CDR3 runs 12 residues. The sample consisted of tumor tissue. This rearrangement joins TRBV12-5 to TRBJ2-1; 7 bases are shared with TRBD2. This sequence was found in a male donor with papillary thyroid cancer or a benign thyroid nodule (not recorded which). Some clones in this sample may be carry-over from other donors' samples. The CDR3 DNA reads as TGTTCTAGTGGGGGGGTAGCGGATGAGCAGTTCTTC. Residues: CSSGGVADEQFF.